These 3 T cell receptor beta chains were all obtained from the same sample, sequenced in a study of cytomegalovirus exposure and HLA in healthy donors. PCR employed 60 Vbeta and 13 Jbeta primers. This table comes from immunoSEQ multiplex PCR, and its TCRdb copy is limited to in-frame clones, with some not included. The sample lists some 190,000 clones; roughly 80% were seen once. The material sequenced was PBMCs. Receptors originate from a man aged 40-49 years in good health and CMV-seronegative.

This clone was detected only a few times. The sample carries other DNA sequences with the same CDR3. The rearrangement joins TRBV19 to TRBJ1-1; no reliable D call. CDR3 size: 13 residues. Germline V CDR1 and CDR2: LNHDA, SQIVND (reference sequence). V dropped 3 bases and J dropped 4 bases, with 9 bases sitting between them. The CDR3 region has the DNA TGTGCCAGTAGTATCGGCAGAGGCACTGAAGCTTTCTTT. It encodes CASSIGRGTEAFF.

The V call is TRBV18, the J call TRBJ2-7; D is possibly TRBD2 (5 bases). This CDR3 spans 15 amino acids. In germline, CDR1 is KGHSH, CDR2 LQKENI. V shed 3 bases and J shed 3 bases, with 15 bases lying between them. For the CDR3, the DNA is TGTGCCAGCTCACCGCCTAGCAAAGGTCTCTACGAGCAGTACTTC. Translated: CASSPPSKGLYEQYF. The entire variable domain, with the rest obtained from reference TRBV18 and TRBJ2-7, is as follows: NAGVMQNPRHLVRRRGQEARLRCSPMKGHSHVYWYRQLPEEGLKFMVYLQKENIIDESGMPKERFSAEFPKEGPSILRIQQVVRGDSAAYFCASSPPSKGLYEQYFGPGTRLTVT.

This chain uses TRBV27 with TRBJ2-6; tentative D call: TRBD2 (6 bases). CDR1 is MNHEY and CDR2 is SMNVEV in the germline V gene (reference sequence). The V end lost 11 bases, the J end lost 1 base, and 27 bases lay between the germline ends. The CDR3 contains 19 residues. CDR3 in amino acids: CARQSSVGLPWSGANVLTF. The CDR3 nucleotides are TGTGCCCGCCAATCCTCAGTTGGACTACCCTGGTCTGGGGCCAACGTCCTGACTTTC.